These T cell receptor beta chains were read from a single sample in a study of cytomegalovirus exposure and HLA in healthy donors. Profiling relied on immunoSEQ multiplex PCR, and the TCRdb table lists in-frame clones only, not all of them. The repertoire has approximately 99,000 clones, 70% to 75% of them found once; the top ten carry 3% to 4%. Sequencing was done on a sample of PBMCs. These receptors all stem from a man aged 40-49 years in good health and CMV-seronegative. The CDR3 runs from the conserved cysteine through the conserved F or W. D genes are given only for firm matches. Rows may omit the clone size; those that give it use once, few, many or a size class.

J gene	D gene	V gene	clone size	CDR3 DNA	CDR3 protein
TRBJ2-5	TRBD2	TRBV5-6	.	TGTGCCAGCAGCTTGGGTCCTCTAGCGGGGCCAGAGACCCAGTACTTC	CASSLGPLAGPETQYF
TRBJ1-3	TRBD1	TRBV6-1	.	TGTGCCAGCCTTTCCAGGGGGCGCTATGGAAACACCATATATTTT	CASLSRGRYGNTIYF
TRBJ1-2	TRBD1	TRBV18	.	TGTGCCAGCTACACACAGGGGGCGCATGGCTACACCTTC	CASYTQGAHGYTF
TRBJ2-1	TRBD2	TRBV7-8	.	TGTGCCAGCAGCTTGGCGGGGGGGAACAATGAGCAGTTCTTC	CASSLAGGNNEQFF
TRBJ2-7	.	TRBV4-2	.	TGTGCCAGCAGCCAAGTCGCAGATTTCTACGAGCAGTACTTC	CASSQVADFYEQYF
TRBJ2-7	.	TRBV6-4	.	TGTGCCAGCAGTGGAGGAGGCCAGGTGAGCTACGAGCAGTACTTC	CASSGGGQVSYEQYF
TRBJ2-5	TRBD2	TRBV5-1	.	TGCGCCAGCAGCTTGGCCTTAGCGGGGGGGCCAGAGACCCAGTACTTC	CASSLALAGGPETQYF
TRBJ2-1	TRBD1	TRBV27	few	TGTGCCAGCAGTTTATGGGAATTGGAGGCAGGGGGCAATAATGAGCAGTTCTTC	CASSLWELEAGGNNEQFF
TRBJ1-2	.	TRBV1	few	TGCACCAGCAGCCAAGGAGCATATGGCTACACCTTC	CTSSQGAYGYTF
TRBJ1-2	TRBD1	TRBV4-2	once	TGTGCCAGCAGCAAAGGACAGGGGGCAAACGGGGGCTACACCTTC	CASSKGQGANGGYTF
TRBJ2-7	.	TRBV7-9	few	TGTGCCAGCAGCTTATTAAGGGGGGGCTCCTACGAGCAGTACTTC	CASSLLRGGSYEQYF
TRBJ2-7	.	TRBV6-5	.	TGTGCCAGCAGTTACTCACCCGGAGAACCCTCCTACGAGCAGTACTTC	CASSYSPGEPSYEQYF
TRBJ1-1	.	TRBV2	.	TGTGCCAGCAGTGTCGGCAGGGGAGAAGCTTTCTTT	CASSVGRGEAFF
TRBJ1-5	.	TRBV18	.	TGTGCCAGCGCCAAGGGGAATCAGCCCCAGCATTTT	CASAKGNQPQHF
TRBJ2-3	.	TRBV19	few	TGTGCCAGTAGTATGACACATTACACAGATACGCAGTATTTT	CASSMTHYTDTQYF
TRBJ1-4	TRBD1	TRBV6-4	.	TGTGCCAGCAGTGTCGGTGCGGGGACAGGGGATAATGAAAAACTGTTTTTT	CASSVGAGTGDNEKLFF
TRBJ2-7	TRBD1	TRBV7-8	.	TGTGCCAGCAGCTTAGGCGGAACAGGGGGCGTCTACGAGCAGTACTTC	CASSLGGTGGVYEQYF
TRBJ2-1	.	TRBV29-1	once	TGCAGCGGCACAGGATACAATGAGCAGTTCTTC	CSGTGYNEQFF
TRBJ1-5	TRBD1	TRBV30	few	TGTGCCTGGAGCGGACAGGGTGATCAGCCCCAGCATTTT	CAWSGQGDQPQHF
TRBJ2-5	TRBD2	TRBV10-3	.	TGTGCCATCAGTGGGACTAGTCGAGAGACCCAGTACTTC	CAISGTSRETQYF
TRBJ1-2	TRBD1	TRBV19	.	TGTGCCAGTAGTCCCCAGACAGGGGGAAACTATGGCTACACCTTC	CASSPQTGGNYGYTF
TRBJ1-2	TRBD1	TRBV5-6	few	TGTGCCAGCAGCTTGATGGACAGGCACAACTATGGCTACACCTTC	CASSLMDRHNYGYTF
TRBJ2-2	TRBD2	TRBV5-1	.	TGCGCCAGCAGCTTTAGCGGGGTTGGGAACACCGGGGAGCTGTTTTTT	CASSFSGVGNTGELFF
TRBJ2-1	.	TRBV18	.	TGTGCCAGCACGAACAGGCCGCAAGGCGATGAGCAGTTCTTC	CASTNRPQGDEQFF
TRBJ2-7	TRBD1	TRBV4-1	few	TGCGCCAGCAGCCGCTGGAGCCCCTCGGACAGGGATGGCTACGAGCAGTACTTC	CASSRWSPSDRDGYEQYF
TRBJ2-2	.	TRBV7-8	.	TGTGCCAGCAGCGCAACCGGGACTTCAACCGGGGAGCTGTTTTTT	CASSATGTSTGELFF
TRBJ2-6	.	TRBV6-5	.	TGTGCCAGCAGTGGGGGGGCTTATGGGGCCAACGTCCTGACTTTC	CASSGGAYGANVLTF
TRBJ2-7	TRBD2	TRBV7-6	.	TGTGCCAGCAGCTTAGCGGCTAGCGGGGGTTACGAGCAGTACTTC	CASSLAASGGYEQYF
TRBJ2-3	.	TRBV5-4	.	TGTGCCAGCAGCTTGGGTGGGACTTCGGGAGATACGCAGTATTTT	CASSLGGTSGDTQYF
TRBJ2-1	TRBD2	TRBV7-6	.	TGTGCCAGCAGCTGGCCAGCGGGGGGGATAAATTCCTACAATGAGCAGTTCTTC	CASSWPAGGINSYNEQFF
TRBJ1-2	TRBD1	TRBV19	.	TGTGCCAGCTCCCCGGGACAGGGCAATGGCTACACCTTC	CASSPGQGNGYTF
TRBJ2-3	TRBD2	TRBV4-2	few	TGTGCCAGCAGCCAAGAAGGAAGCGGGGGTGATACGCAGTATTTT	CASSQEGSGGDTQYF
TRBJ2-3	TRBD2	TRBV18	.	TGTGCCAGCTCACCCCCCCGGGGGGCAGCGGGGGACACAGATACGCAGTATTTT	CASSPPRGAAGDTDTQYF
TRBJ2-1	TRBD2	TRBV4-2	.	TGTGCCAGCAGCCCCTTCACGGGACTAGCGGGCTCCTACAATGAGCAGTTCTTC	CASSPFTGLAGSYNEQFF
TRBJ2-5	.	TRBV12-1	.	TGTGCCACCTCGCACGAGGGCTACCAAGAGACCCAGTACTTC	CATSHEGYQETQYF
TRBJ2-1	TRBD1	TRBV13	once	TGTGCCAGCAGCTTAATAGGTGGACAGGGAGACGATGAGCAGTTCTTC	CASSLIGGQGDDEQFF
TRBJ2-5	.	TRBV10-3	.	TGTGCCATCAGCTTAGCCCCCCAAGAGACCCAGTACTTC	CAISLAPQETQYF
TRBJ1-1	.	TRBV4-2	.	TGTGCCAGCAGCCCCGGAGCGGGAACGGCTTTCTTT	CASSPGAGTAFF
TRBJ2-3	.	TRBV13	.	TGTGCCAGCAGCGGAAGACAGAGCACAGATACGCAGTATTTT	CASSGRQSTDTQYF
TRBJ1-1	.	TRBV4-1	.	TGCGCCAGCAGCCAAGAAAGGAGGAACACTGAAGCTTTCTTT	CASSQERRNTEAFF
TRBJ2-2	TRBD2	TRBV27	once	TGTGCCAGCAGTTCAACCTTAGCGGGGGGCACCGGGGAGCTGTTTTTT	CASSSTLAGGTGELFF
TRBJ2-3	TRBD1	TRBV7-9	.	TGTGCCAGCAGCTTTGACAGGGGCAATCCAGATACGCAGTATTTT	CASSFDRGNPDTQYF
TRBJ1-5	.	TRBV4-1	many	TGCGCCAGCAGCCAAGTCGGGGGGACCGCCCTCAATCAGCCCCAGCATTTT	CASSQVGGTALNQPQHF
TRBJ2-7	TRBD1	TRBV5-1	.	TGCGCCAGCAGCTTGGGACAGGGGTTAACCTACGAGCAGTACTTC	CASSLGQGLTYEQYF
TRBJ2-7	.	TRBV4-1	once	TGCGCCAGCAGCCAAGATTTCTATGGGGGGAACGAGCAGTACTTC	CASSQDFYGGNEQYF
TRBJ1-6	TRBD1	TRBV15	.	TGTGCCACCAGCAGAAGACAGGGAAAAAACTCCTATAATTCACCCCTCCACTTT	CATSRRQGKNSYNSPLHF
TRBJ2-3	TRBD2	TRBV4-3	.	TGCGCCAGCAGCTTGGAGTTGGCGGGGGGGCTCGCAGATACGCAGTATTTT	CASSLELAGGLADTQYF
TRBJ1-2	.	TRBV2	.	TGTGCCAGCAGTAGTGAGGGCAGGGGCTATGGCTACACCTTC	CASSSEGRGYGYTF
TRBJ2-1	TRBD2	TRBV7-2	.	TGTGCCAGCAGACCTGTTAATAGCGGGGGGAAGAATGAGCAGTTCTTC	CASRPVNSGGKNEQFF
TRBJ2-7	.	TRBV7-2	.	TGTGCCAGCAGCTTAGGGTTAGCGACCTCCTACGAGCAGTACTTC	CASSLGLATSYEQYF
TRBJ1-5	.	TRBV6-5	.	TGTGCCAGCAGTCCTTTTATTAATAGCAATCAGCCCCAGCATTTT	CASSPFINSNQPQHF
TRBJ2-1	TRBD2	TRBV5-1	.	TGCGCCAGCAGCTCTCGACTAGCGGGGGGACGGGAGCAGTTCTTC	CASSSRLAGGREQFF
TRBJ2-3	TRBD2	TRBV11-2	once	TGTGCCAGCAGCTTAGATTGGCGGACTAGTAATGAAGATACGCAGTATTTT	CASSLDWRTSNEDTQYF
TRBJ1-5	.	TRBV6-1	few	TGTGCCAGCAGTGAATTACAGGGTTGGAGTCAGCCCCAGCATTTT	CASSELQGWSQPQHF
TRBJ2-7	TRBD2	TRBV6-6	.	TGTGCCAGCAGACCGAGCGGGGGGAACGACTACGAGCAGTACTTC	CASRPSGGNDYEQYF